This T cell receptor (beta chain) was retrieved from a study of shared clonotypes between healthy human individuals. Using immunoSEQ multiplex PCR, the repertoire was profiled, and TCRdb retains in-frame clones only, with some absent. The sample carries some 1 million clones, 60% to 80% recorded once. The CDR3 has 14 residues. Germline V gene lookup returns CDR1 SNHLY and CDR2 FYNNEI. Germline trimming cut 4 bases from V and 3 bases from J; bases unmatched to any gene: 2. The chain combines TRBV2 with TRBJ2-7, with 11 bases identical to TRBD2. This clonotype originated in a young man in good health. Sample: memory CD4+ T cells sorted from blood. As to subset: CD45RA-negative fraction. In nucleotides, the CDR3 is TGTGCCAGCAGTGTCCTAGCGGGAGGCTACGAGCAGTACTTC. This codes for CASSVLAGGYEQYF.